The 28 T cell receptor beta chains listed next were all sequenced from one sample in a study of CD8 T cells in Susac syndrome. With random hexamers, reverse transcription was performed on roughly 0.5 to 1 ug of RNA. TCRdb called the immunoSEQ multiplex PCR reads again in MiXCR, with one record for every CDR3 protein. The data contain about 160,000 distinct CDR3 sequences, roughly 94% of them seen just once; the ten biggest clones take up approximately 0.075%. The sample comprised CD4+ T cells from PBMCs. The source is a human donor in good health.

The chain's CDR3 is CASSPGTGGTGELFF. The DNA of the CDR3 is TGTGCCAGCAGCCCCGGGACAGGGGGCACCGGGGAGCTGTTTTTT. V is TRBV6-5 and J is TRBJ2-2; the match to TRBD1 covers 11 bases. Trimming removed 6 bases from V and 4 bases from J; junction bases left unmatched: 4. The CDR3 has 15 amino acids. In germline, CDR1 is MNHEY, CDR2 SVGAGI.

The chain recombines TRBV18 with TRBJ1-1; 7 nucleotides match TRBD1. J lost 1 base, V lost 6 bases, and 5 bases had no gene match. The germline V gene encodes CDR1 KGHSH and CDR2 LQKENI. There are 14 residues in the CDR3. In DNA, the CDR3 is TGTGCCAGCTCCTACAGGGGACCGAACACTGAAGCTTTCTTT. Translation: CASSYRGPNTEAFF.

The chain links TRBV7-2 to TRBJ1-2; weak D call: TRBD1 (5 bases). This CDR3 spans 14 amino acids. Trimming took off 0 bases at V and 4 bases at J, with 9 bases between the two ends. Germline assignment: CDR1 SGHTA and CDR2 FQGNSA. The CDR3 DNA sequence: TGTGCCAGCAGCTTAGCGTCAGGGACCTATGGCTACACCTTC. Translated: CASSLASGTYGYTF.

V and J are TRBV5-1 and TRBJ2-5; TRBD2 matches at 12 bases. The germline V gene has CDR1 SGHRS and CDR2 YFSETQ. V was clipped by 0 bases and J by 5 bases; unmatched bases: 11. CDR3 length: 18 residues. CDR3: CASSLAGASGGAVETQYF. CDR3 sequence (DNA): TGCGCCAGCAGCTTGGCCGGGGCTAGCGGGGGGGCCGTGGAGACCCAGTACTTC.

The chain links TRBV28 to TRBJ2-7, with TRBD2 as a possible D gene (6 bases). Germline values: CDR1 MDHEN, CDR2 SYDVKM. There are 12 residues in the CDR3. Trimming took off 5 bases at V and 4 bases at J, with 9 bases between the two ends. The CDR3 loop is CASSRGVYEQYF. The CDR3 DNA reads TGTGCCAGCAGTCGCGGGGTTTACGAGCAGTACTTC. Based on the CDR3 plus reference TRBV28 and TRBJ2-7, the full variable domain is DVKVTQSSRYLVKRTGEKVFLECVQDMDHENMFWYRQDPGLGLRLIYFSYDVKMKEKGDIPEGYSVSREKKERFSLILESASTNQTSMYLCASSRGVYEQYFGPGTRLTVT.

The chain links TRBV7-2 to TRBJ1-1; D not certain. V was trimmed by 4 bases and J by 4 bases, leaving 10 bases between them. Germline lookup yields CDR1 SGHTA and CDR2 FQGNSA. CDR3 length equals 13 residues. The CDR3 DNA is TGTGCCAGCAGCTCGTGGGCGCTCACTGAAGCTTTCTTT. This translates into CASSSWALTEAFF.

This chain joins TRBV3-1 and TRBJ2-7, with D tentatively TRBD1 or TRBD2 (5 bases each). V lost 6 bases, J lost 4 bases, and 19 bases lay in between. Germline lookup yields CDR1 LGHDT and CDR2 YNNKEL (reference sequence). This CDR3 is built from 15 residues. DNA of the CDR3: TGTGCCAGCAGACAACAGAGGGGATCCGTTTACGAGCAGTACTTC. It specifies CASRQQRGSVYEQYF.

The rearrangement uses TRBV9 and TRBJ1-2, with 9 bases aligning to TRBD1. Germline CDR1 is SGDLS and CDR2 is YYNGEE. The CDR3 loop spans 14 amino acids. V shed 4 bases and J 13 bases; nucleotides not matched to a gene: 14. For the CDR3, the DNA is TGTGCCAGCAGCTATCAAAGGCGGGACAGGGTTCTCACCTTC. Residues: CASSYQRRDRVLTF.

The chain combines TRBV5-1 with TRBJ1-2, with 12 bases aligning to TRBD1. The CDR3 runs 16 residues. V was clipped by 1 base and J by 4 bases; unmatched bases: 5. Per the germline V gene, CDR1 is SGHRS and CDR2 is YFSETQ. The chain's CDR3 is CASSLPGQGARYGYTF. The CDR3 DNA sequence: TGCGCCAGCAGCTTGCCGGGACAGGGGGCGCGCTATGGCTACACCTTC. Together with reference TRBV5-1 and TRBJ1-2, the CDR3 gives the full variable domain: KAGVTQTPRYLIKTRGQQVTLSCSPISGHRSVSWYQQTPGQGLQFLFEYFSETQRNKGNFPGRFSGRQFSNSRSEMNVSTLELGDSALYLCASSLPGQGARYGYTFGSGTRLTVV.

The table lists this clonotype with a count of one. The chain is built from TRBV19 and TRBJ2-7; D perhaps matches TRBD1 (6 bases). This CDR3 is built from 13 residues. V lost 1 base and J 6 bases, leaving 10 bases between the germline ends. Germline CDR1 LNHDA, CDR2 SQIVND (reference sequence). The CDR3 nucleotides read TGTGCCAGTAGTATAGGGACAGCGGTCGAGCAGTACTTC. Its translation: CASSIGTAVEQYF.

As for this clonotype: Compared with germline, one end of the junction differs, possibly owing to a read error. The chain recombines TRBV20-1 with TRBJ1-1; TRBD1 might be the D (6 bases). From germline, CDR1 is DFQATT and CDR2 SNEGSKA (reference sequence). The CDR3 is 12 amino acids. As DNA, the CDR3 is TGCAGTGCTAGAAGAGAAGGACAGCGAACCTCTTTT. Amino acid sequence: CSARREGQRTSF.

This clonotype was detected once. For the CDR3, the DNA is TGTGCCAGCAGCCCGGGACTAGTTTCCAATGAGCAGTTCTTC. It translates to CASSPGLVSNEQFF. The chain joins TRBV11-2 to TRBJ2-1; 8 bases align to TRBD2. Germline V CDR1 and CDR2: SGHAT, FQNNGV. This CDR3 is 14 amino acids long. With 5 bases clipped from V and 6 bases from J, the junction kept 6 bases outside the gene matches.

The chain links TRBV6-5 to TRBJ1-2, with 7 bases lining up with TRBD1. V was clipped by 6 bases and J by 0 bases; unmatched bases: 4. The CDR3 consists of 14 residues. Germline V CDR1 and CDR2: MNHEY, SVGAGI. The CDR3 loop is CASRRDRSNYGYTF. The DNA of the CDR3 is TGTGCCAGCAGGCGGGACAGATCTAACTATGGCTACACCTTC.

V and J are TRBV6-5 and TRBJ2-3, with 7 positions matching TRBD2. V shed 6 bases, J shed 2 bases, and the junction held 8 bases outside the gene matches. Per the germline V gene, CDR1 is MNHEY and CDR2 is SVGAGI. CDR3 length equals 15 residues. CDR3 in amino acids: CASRRASGITDTQYF. CDR3 DNA sequence: TGTGCCAGCAGAAGGGCCAGCGGGATCACAGATACGCAGTATTTT.

For the CDR3, the DNA is TGTGCCAGCAGTACCGACAGGGGGGAAGAGACCCAGTACTTC. As protein: CASSTDRGEETQYF. V is TRBV2 and J is TRBJ2-5, with 9 bases that match TRBD1. From germline, CDR1 is SNHLY and CDR2 FYNNEI. The CDR3 spans 14 residues. The V gene end was trimmed by 5 bases and the J gene end by 3 bases; junction bases not matched to a gene: 4.

The J gene is TRBJ2-7, the V gene TRBV7-2; 12 bases are a match to TRBD1. The CDR3 length is 16 residues. CDR1 SGHTA and CDR2 FQGNSA come from the germline V gene. Unmatched junction bases numbered 7, after V lost 3 bases and J lost 4 bases. CDR3 protein: CASSLKTGQGAYEQYF. In DNA, the CDR3 is TGTGCCAGCAGCTTGAAGACGGGACAGGGGGCTTACGAGCAGTACTTC.

The rearrangement joins TRBV4-1 to TRBJ2-5, with D tentatively TRBD1 (5 bases). The CDR3 is made up of 14 amino acids. Germline V gene data show CDR1 as MGHRA and CDR2 as YSYEKL. Trimming stripped 3 bases from V and 3 bases from J, with 11 bases between. CDR3 in amino acids: CASSQPQGKETQYF. CDR3 nucleotide sequence: TGCGCCAGCAGCCAGCCGCAGGGTAAAGAGACCCAGTACTTC.

The V call is TRBV28, the J call TRBJ2-7; D remains ambiguous. The CDR3 has 12 amino acids. The V gene lost 2 bases and the J gene lost 6 bases, with 8 bases spanning the gap. Germline V lookup: CDR1 MDHEN, CDR2 SYDVKM. This chain's CDR3 is CASSLKGFEQYF. The CDR3 DNA reads TGTGCCAGCAGTTTAAAGGGATTCGAGCAGTACTTC.

About this clonotype: One end of the junction is discordant with germline, which a read error may explain. This chain uses TRBV7-7 with TRBJ1-1, with 9 nucleotides matching TRBD1. Germline CDR1 is SSHAT and CDR2 is FNYEAQ (reference sequence). The CDR3 loop spans 13 amino acids. CDR3 residues: CASSQDRGTEAFF. DNA for the CDR3: TGTGCTAGCAGCCAAGACAGGGGGACTGAAGCTTTCTTT.

V and J are TRBV7-9 and TRBJ1-2; 8 nucleotides line up with TRBD1. The CDR3 is made up of 15 amino acids. V lost 0 bases and J lost 7; bases outside the gene matches: 7. Germline assignment: CDR1 SEHNR and CDR2 FQNEAQ (reference sequence). CDR3: CASSLAPPRGLGYTF. CDR3 nucleotides: TGTGCCAGCAGCTTAGCCCCCCCCAGGGGGCTTGGCTACACCTTC.

DNA for the CDR3: TGTGCCAGCAGCTTAGCTGGGACAGGCACCTACGAGCAGTACTTC. It translates to CASSLAGTGTYEQYF. The V gene is TRBV7-2, the J gene TRBJ2-7, with 8 bases aligning to TRBD1. Germline assignment: CDR1 SGHTA and CDR2 FQGNSA. The CDR3 runs to 15 residues. V was pared by 0 bases and J by 2 bases, with 3 bases of the junction left unmatched.

The gene calls are TRBV29-1 and TRBJ2-1; D is unresolved. In germline, CDR1 is SQVTM, CDR2 ANQGSEA. CDR3 length: 15 residues. V lost 2 bases and J lost 1, with 12 bases in between. The CDR3, as DNA: TGCAGCGTTGAAAATGCCGGCGGATCCTACAATGAGCAGTTCTTC. Amino acid sequence: CSVENAGGSYNEQFF.

The chain employs TRBV14 and TRBJ2-3; no reliable D call. The germline V gene has CDR1 SGHDN and CDR2 FVKESK. The ends were cut back, 4 bases at V and 7 bases at J, with 12 bases in the middle. This CDR3 is 13 amino acids long. The CDR3 region is CASSPLSANTQYF. CDR3 DNA sequence: TGTGCCAGCAGCCCTCTCTCGGCGAATACGCAGTATTTT.

This clonotype was seen once. The chain couples TRBV14 to TRBJ1-1; D remains ambiguous. The CDR3 spans 15 residues. V was shortened by 0 bases and J by 1 base, with 9 bases between the two germline ends. CDR1 is SGHDN, CDR2 FVKESK, per germline. The DNA for the CDR3 is TGTGCCAGCAGCCAAGATTCGGGGAGGAACACTGAAGCTTTCTTT. It is translated as CASSQDSGRNTEAFF.

The V call is TRBV29-1, the J call TRBJ2-3, with D possibly TRBD1 on 6 matching bases. Trimming left V 5 bases short and J 2 bases short, with 11 bases between. The CDR3 is made up of 13 amino acids. Germline V gene sequence: CDR1 SQVTM, CDR2 ANQGSEA. CDR3 DNA sequence: TGCAGCGTTTTACAGGGTTTCACAGATACGCAGTATTTT. Protein: CSVLQGFTDTQYF.

The chain has TRBV6-4 and TRBJ2-1; the match to TRBD1 covers 9 bases. The CDR3 loop spans 15 amino acids. Unmatched junction bases numbered 5, after V lost 8 bases and J lost 0 bases. Germline CDR1 MRHNA, CDR2 SNTAGT. CDR3 bases: TGTGCCAGCGGGGGACAGGGTTCCTCCTACAATGAGCAGTTCTTC. This codes for CASGGQGSSYNEQFF.

This clonotype occurred a few times. The chain joins TRBV14 to TRBJ1-5, with a weak D call TRBD1 (5 bases). V lost 4 bases, J lost 4 bases, and 11 bases lay in between. Germline assignment: CDR1 SGHDN and CDR2 FVKESK. The CDR3 runs 14 residues. CDR3 nucleotides: TGTGCCAGCAGCCCGAGTGGGGGAAATCAGCCCCAGCATTTT. Translation: CASSPSGGNQPQHF.

In its sample, this clonotype was seen a few times. V is TRBV5-1 and J is TRBJ2-7, with D possibly TRBD1 on 6 matching bases. CDR1 and CDR2 from the germline V gene are SGHRS and YFSETQ. There are 13 residues in the CDR3. Trimming left V 0 bases short and J 3 bases short, with 7 bases between. CDR3 bases: TGCGCCAGCAGCTTGGCCAGGGGCTACGAGCAGTACTTC. The encoded protein is CASSLARGYEQYF.